A single sample is the source of the 13 T cell receptor beta chains below, sequenced in a study of CD8 T cells in Susac syndrome. RNA, at roughly 0.45 to 1 ug, was reverse transcribed with random hexamers. A single record per CDR3 protein comes from TCRdb applying MiXCR to the immunoSEQ multiplex PCR reads. The top ten hold about 0.12% of the sample, which has roughly 130,000 distinct CDR3 sequences, 94% seen once. The sample comprised CD4+ T cells from PBMCs. The receptors shown here come from a human donor with multiple sclerosis.

This chain links TRBV2 with TRBJ2-6; no definite D call. The CDR3 loop spans 15 amino acids. V shed 8 bases and J shed 0 bases, with 11 bases lying between them. Looked up from germline, CDR1 is SNHLY and CDR2 is FYNNEI. CDR3 bases: TGTGCCAGCGGCGACGGGCGCTCTGGGGCCAACGTCCTGACTTTC. This codes for CASGDGRSGANVLTF.

The chain is built from TRBV6-1 and TRBJ2-2, with 9 positions matching TRBD2. The CDR3 sequence is 17 residues long. Germline V gives CDR1 MNHNS, CDR2 SASEGT. With V trimmed by 6 bases and J by 3 bases, 11 bases remained unmatched. This CDR3 reads CASSPFSGSPDTGELFF. The CDR3 DNA reads TGTGCCAGCAGCCCCTTTAGCGGGAGCCCGGACACCGGGGAGCTGTTTTTT.

This sequence joins TRBV3-1 and TRBJ2-7; D perhaps matches TRBD2 (5 bases). CDR1 is LGHDT, CDR2 YNNKEL, per germline (reference sequence). The CDR3 is made up of 13 amino acids. V dropped 4 bases and J dropped 5 bases, with 12 bases sitting between them. The CDR3 coding sequence is TGTGCCAGCAGCCGTGGACTCGCTCACGAGCAGTACTTC. Its translation: CASSRGLAHEQYF.

A single count supports this clonotype. As DNA, the CDR3 is TGTGCCAGCAGCGCCAATGATCTGGGTGGCTACACCTTC. It is translated as CASSANDLGGYTF. This sequence joins TRBV9 and TRBJ1-2; D remains unclear. V shed 3 bases and J shed 7 bases, with 13 bases lying between them. The CDR3 consists of 13 residues. The V gene's germline CDR1 is SGDLS and CDR2 YYNGEE.

This sequence joins TRBV12-3 or TRBV12-4 and TRBJ2-7, with a weak D call TRBD2 (5 bases). The CDR3 is 13 residues long. V was cut by 6 bases and J by 4 bases, with 13 bases left in between. Here the CDR3 reads CASSFGGLYEQYF. The CDR3 region has the DNA TGTGCCAGCAGCTTTGGCGGACTGTACGAGCAGTACTTC.

CDR3 sequence reads: CASSQTQGTEAFF. In nucleotides, the CDR3 is TGTGCCAGCAGTCAAACGCAGGGGACTGAAGCTTTCTTT. V is TRBV7-9 and J is TRBJ1-1; D possibly corresponds to TRBD1 (6 bases). Germline V gives CDR1 SEHNR, CDR2 FQNEAQ (reference sequence). V lost 6 bases and J 5 bases, leaving 13 bases between the germline ends. This CDR3 has 13 amino acids.

V and J are TRBV12-3 or TRBV12-4 and TRBJ1-5; D is perhaps TRBD1 (5 bases). V lost 5 bases, J lost 0 bases, and 11 bases lay in between. The CDR3 covers 15 residues. This chain's CDR3 is CASSPGSSSNQPQHF. The DNA of the CDR3 is TGTGCCAGCAGTCCAGGGAGTAGTAGCAATCAGCCCCAGCATTTT.

The gene calls are TRBV6-6 and TRBJ2-2, with D perhaps given as TRBD1 or TRBD2 (5 bases each). V lost 0 bases and J 1 base, leaving 9 bases between the germline ends. Per the germline V gene, CDR1 is MNHNY and CDR2 is SVGAGI (reference sequence). The CDR3 is 16 amino acids. CDR3 nucleotides: TGTGCCAGCAGTTACTCCACAGGAGGGAACACCGGGGAGCTGTTTTTT. Residues: CASSYSTGGNTGELFF.

DNA for the CDR3: TGTGCCGCCGGCCCGGGGGCTTACGAGCAGTACTTC. Protein sequence: CAAGPGAYEQYF. This sequence joins TRBV30 and TRBJ2-7; D may correspond to TRBD1 or TRBD2 (6 bases each). Germline assignment: CDR1 GTSNPN and CDR2 SVGIG (reference sequence). Trimming removed 8 bases from V and 4 bases from J, with 15 bases in between. The CDR3 has 12 amino acids.

V usage is TRBV12-3 or TRBV12-4 and J usage is TRBJ2-7; D ambiguous. The CDR3 is made up of 13 amino acids. V was trimmed by 5 bases and J by 1 base, leaving 9 bases between them. The CDR3 DNA sequence: TGTGCCAGCAGTCTCCGGATTTCCTACGAGCAGTACTTC. Amino acid sequence: CASSLRISYEQYF.

The chain is built from TRBV7-8 and TRBJ2-7; the D is unclear. The germline CDR1 and CDR2 sequences are SGHVS and FQNEAQ. The CDR3 is 12 amino acids. V gave up 2 bases and J gave up 6 bases, with 8 bases separating them. CDR3 amino acids: CASSLQDREQYF. CDR3 DNA: TGTGCCAGCAGCTTACAGGACCGCGAGCAGTACTTC.

This clonotype has just one count. The chain recombines TRBV20-1 with TRBJ2-7; 8 bases are a match to TRBD2. The CDR3 covers 14 residues. CDR1 is DFQATT and CDR2 is SNEGSKA in the germline V gene (reference sequence). Trimming took 6 bases from V and 1 from J; bases not matched to a gene: 8. The CDR3 DNA is TGCAGTGCCTCACACGGGAGGGGGTCCTACGAGCAGTACTTC. Translated: CSASHGRGSYEQYF.

V gene TRBV12-3 or TRBV12-4 combines with J gene TRBJ2-2; D not resolved. The CDR3 runs to 13 residues. V gave up 3 bases and J gave up 5 bases, with 7 bases separating them. The CDR3 here is CASSFSSTGELFF. The DNA of the CDR3 is TGTGCCAGCAGTTTTAGTAGTACCGGGGAGCTGTTTTTT.